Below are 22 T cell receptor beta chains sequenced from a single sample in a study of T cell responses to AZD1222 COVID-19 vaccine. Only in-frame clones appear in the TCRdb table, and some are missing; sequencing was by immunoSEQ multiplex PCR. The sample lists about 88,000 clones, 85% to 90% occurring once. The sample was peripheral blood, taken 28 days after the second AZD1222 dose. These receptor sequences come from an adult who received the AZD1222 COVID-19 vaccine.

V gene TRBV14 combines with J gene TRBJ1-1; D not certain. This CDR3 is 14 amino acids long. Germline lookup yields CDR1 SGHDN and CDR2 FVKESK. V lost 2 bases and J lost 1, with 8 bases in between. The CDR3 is CASSQNAGNTEAFF. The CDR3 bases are TGTGCCAGCAGCCAAAACGCGGGGAACACTGAAGCTTTCTTT.

CDR3 bases: TGTGCCAGCAGCTTCGCCCGATCAACTAATGAAAAACTGTTTTTT. Protein sequence: CASSFARSTNEKLFF. The rearrangement joins TRBV7-9 to TRBJ1-4; no definite D call. With 3 bases removed from V and 0 bases from J, the gap between germline ends came to 8 bases. The CDR3 contains 15 residues. Germline V gene data show CDR1 as SEHNR and CDR2 as FQNEAQ (reference sequence).

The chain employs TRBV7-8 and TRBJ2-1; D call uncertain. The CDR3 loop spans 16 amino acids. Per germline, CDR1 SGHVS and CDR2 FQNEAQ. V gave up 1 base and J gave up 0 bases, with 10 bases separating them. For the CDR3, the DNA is TGTGCCAGCAGCTTAGGTGCCCACGGCTCCTACAATGAGCAGTTCTTC. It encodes CASSLGAHGSYNEQFF.

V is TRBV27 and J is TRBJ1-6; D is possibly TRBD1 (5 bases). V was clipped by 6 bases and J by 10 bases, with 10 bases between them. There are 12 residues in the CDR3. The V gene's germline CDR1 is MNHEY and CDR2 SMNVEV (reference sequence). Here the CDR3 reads CASSKGESPLHF. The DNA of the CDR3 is TGTGCCAGCAGCAAAGGGGAGTCACCCCTCCACTTT.

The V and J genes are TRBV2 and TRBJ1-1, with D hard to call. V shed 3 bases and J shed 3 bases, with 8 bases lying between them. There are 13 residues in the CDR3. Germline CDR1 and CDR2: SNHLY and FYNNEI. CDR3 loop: CASSERRDTEAFF. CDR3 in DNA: TGTGCCAGCAGTGAGAGGAGGGACACTGAAGCTTTCTTT.

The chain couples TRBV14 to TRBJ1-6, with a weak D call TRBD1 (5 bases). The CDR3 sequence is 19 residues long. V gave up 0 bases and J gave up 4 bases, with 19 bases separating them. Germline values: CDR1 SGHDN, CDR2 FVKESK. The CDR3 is CASSQEVSGTAKYNSPLHF. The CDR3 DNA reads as TGTGCCAGCAGCCAAGAGGTTTCCGGGACCGCGAAGTATAATTCACCCCTCCACTTT.

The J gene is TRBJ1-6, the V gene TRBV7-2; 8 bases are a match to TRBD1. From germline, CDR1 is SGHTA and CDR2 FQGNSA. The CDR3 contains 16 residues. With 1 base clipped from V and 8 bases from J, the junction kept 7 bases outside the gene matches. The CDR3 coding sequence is TGTGCCAGCAGCTTAGACGGGAGACAGGGGTATTCACCCCTCCACTTT. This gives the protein CASSLDGRQGYSPLHF.

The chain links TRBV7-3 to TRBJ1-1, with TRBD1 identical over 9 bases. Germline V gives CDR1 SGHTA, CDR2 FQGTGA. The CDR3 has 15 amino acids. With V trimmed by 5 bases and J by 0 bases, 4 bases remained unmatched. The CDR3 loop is CASSPGQGMNTEAFF. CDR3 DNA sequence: TGTGCCAGCAGCCCGGGACAGGGAATGAACACTGAAGCTTTCTTT.

The CDR3 is CASSAGQSATNEKLFF. CDR3 nucleotides: TGTGCCAGCAGCGCCGGACAGTCTGCAACTAATGAAAAACTGTTTTTT. The chain combines TRBV7-9 with TRBJ1-4; D is perhaps TRBD1 (6 bases). CDR3 length: 16 residues. Between the trimmed V and J ends, which lost 5 bases and 0 bases, there was a span of 13 bases. Germline lookup yields CDR1 SEHNR and CDR2 FQNEAQ (reference sequence). The full variable domain, completed using reference TRBV7-9 and TRBJ1-4, is DTGVSQNPRHKITKRGQNVTFRCDPISEHNRLYWYRQTLGQGPEFLTYFQNEAQLEKSRLLSDRFSAERPKGSFSTLEIQRTEQGDSAMYLCASSAGQSATNEKLFFGSGTQLSVL.

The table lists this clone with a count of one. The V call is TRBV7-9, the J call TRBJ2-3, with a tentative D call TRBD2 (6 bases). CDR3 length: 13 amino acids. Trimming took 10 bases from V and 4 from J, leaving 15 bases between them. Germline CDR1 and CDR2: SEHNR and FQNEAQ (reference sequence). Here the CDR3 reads CATQGSGADTQYF. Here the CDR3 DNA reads TGTGCCACTCAGGGCTCGGGGGCAGATACGCAGTATTTT. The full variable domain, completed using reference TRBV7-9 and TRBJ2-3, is DTGVSQNPRHKITKRGQNVTFRCDPISEHNRLYWYRQTLGQGPEFLTYFQNEAQLEKSRLLSDRFSAERPKGSFSTLEIQRTEQGDSAMYLCATQGSGADTQYFGPGTRLTVL.

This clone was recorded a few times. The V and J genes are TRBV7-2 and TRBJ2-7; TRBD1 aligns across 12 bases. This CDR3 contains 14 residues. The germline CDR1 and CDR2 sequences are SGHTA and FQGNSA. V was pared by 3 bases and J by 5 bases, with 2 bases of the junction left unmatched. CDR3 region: CASSLGQGANEQYF. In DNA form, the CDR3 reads TGTGCCAGCAGCTTGGGACAGGGGGCAAACGAGCAGTACTTC.

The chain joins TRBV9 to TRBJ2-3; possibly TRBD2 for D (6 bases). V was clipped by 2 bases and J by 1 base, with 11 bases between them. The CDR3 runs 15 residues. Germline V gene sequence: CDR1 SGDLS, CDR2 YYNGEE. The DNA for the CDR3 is TGTGCCAGCAGCGTGTGGGACTTCGGCACAGATACGCAGTATTTT. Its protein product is CASSVWDFGTDTQYF.

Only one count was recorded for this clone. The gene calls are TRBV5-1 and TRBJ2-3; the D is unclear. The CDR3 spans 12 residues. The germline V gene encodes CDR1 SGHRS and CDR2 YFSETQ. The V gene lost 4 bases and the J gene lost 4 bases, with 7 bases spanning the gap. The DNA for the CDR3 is TGCGCCAGCAGCCTTCCAGCAGATACGCAGTATTTT. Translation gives CASSLPADTQYF.

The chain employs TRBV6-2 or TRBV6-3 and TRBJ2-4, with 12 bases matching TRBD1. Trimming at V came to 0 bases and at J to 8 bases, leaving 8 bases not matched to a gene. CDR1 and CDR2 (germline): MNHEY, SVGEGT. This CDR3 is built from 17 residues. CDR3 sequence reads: CASSYSPRGQGAYIQYF. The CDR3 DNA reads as TGTGCCAGCAGTTACTCACCGCGGGGACAGGGGGCTTACATTCAGTACTTC.

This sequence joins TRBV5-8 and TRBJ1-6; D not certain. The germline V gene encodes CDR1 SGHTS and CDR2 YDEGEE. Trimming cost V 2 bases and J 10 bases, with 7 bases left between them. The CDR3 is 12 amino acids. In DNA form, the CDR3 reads TGTGCCAGCAGCTTTCTGCGGTCACCCCTCCACTTT. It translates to CASSFLRSPLHF.

CDR3 residues: CASSLSRQGTFF. The CDR3 region has the DNA TGTGCCAGCAGTTTATCGCGGCAGGGAACTTTCTTT. V gene TRBV12-3 or TRBV12-4 combines with J gene TRBJ1-1, with a tentative D call TRBD1 (5 bases). V was shortened by 2 bases and J by 12 bases, with 13 bases between the two germline ends. The CDR3 contains 12 residues.

The CDR3 spells CTSSLPAQYF. The CDR3 region has the DNA TGCACCAGCAGCCTCCCGGCCCAGTACTTC. The V and J genes are TRBV1 and TRBJ2-5; the DNA was not used to check the table's D call, TRBD2. TRBV1 is described as a pseudogene. The CDR3 sequence is 10 residues long.

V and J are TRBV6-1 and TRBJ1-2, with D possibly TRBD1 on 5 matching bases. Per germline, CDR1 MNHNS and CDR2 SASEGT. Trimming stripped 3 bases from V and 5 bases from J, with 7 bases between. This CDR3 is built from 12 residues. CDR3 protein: CASSEEGYGYTF. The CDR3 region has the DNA TGTGCCAGCAGTGAGGAGGGGTATGGCTACACCTTC.

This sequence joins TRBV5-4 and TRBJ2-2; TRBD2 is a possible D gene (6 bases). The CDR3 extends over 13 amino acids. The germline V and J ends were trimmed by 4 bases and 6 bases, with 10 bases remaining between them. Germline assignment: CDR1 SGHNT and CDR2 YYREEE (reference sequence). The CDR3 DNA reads TGTGCCAGCAGCCCCCGGGAGCCCGGGGAGCTGTTTTTT. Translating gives CASSPREPGELFF.

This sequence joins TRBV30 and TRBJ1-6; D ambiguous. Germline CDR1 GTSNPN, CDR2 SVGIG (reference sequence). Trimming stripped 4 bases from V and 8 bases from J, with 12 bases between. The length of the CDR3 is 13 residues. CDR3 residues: CAWTEWRDSPLHF. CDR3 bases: TGTGCCTGGACGGAGTGGCGGGATTCACCCCTCCACTTT.

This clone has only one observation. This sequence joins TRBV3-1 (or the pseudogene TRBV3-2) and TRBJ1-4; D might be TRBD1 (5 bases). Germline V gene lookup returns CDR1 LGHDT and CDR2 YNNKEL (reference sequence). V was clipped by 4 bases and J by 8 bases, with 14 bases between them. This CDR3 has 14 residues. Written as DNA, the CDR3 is TGTGCCAGCAGCCGCGAGGGGATTGACGAAAAACTGTTTTTT. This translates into CASSREGIDEKLFF.

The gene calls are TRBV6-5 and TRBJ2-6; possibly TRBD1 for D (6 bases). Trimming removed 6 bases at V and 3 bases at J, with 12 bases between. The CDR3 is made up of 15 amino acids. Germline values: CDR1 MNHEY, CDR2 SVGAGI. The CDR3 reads CASRNRVSGANVLTF. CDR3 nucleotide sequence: TGTGCCAGCAGAAACAGGGTTAGTGGGGCCAACGTCCTGACTTTC.